The 3 T cell receptor beta chains presented below share a single source sample, sequenced in a study of blood T cell repertoires in COVID-19. Repertoires were generated with immunoSEQ multiplex PCR, while TCRdb's copy carries only in-frame clones and drops some. This table holds under 200,000 clones, less than 90% found once. Sequences were obtained from PBMCs or T cells enriched from blood (not recorded which). These receptors all come from a woman aged 45-65 years who had recovered from COVID-19.

A few counts support this clone. The chain has TRBV7-2 and TRBJ1-3; D remains ambiguous. The germline gives CDR1 SGHTA, CDR2 FQGNSA. There are 14 residues in the CDR3. The V end was cut by 3 bases, the J end by 2 bases, with 8 bases between. As DNA, the CDR3 is TGTGCCAGCAGCTTGAGAGAAACTGGAAACACCATATATTTT. Amino acids: CASSLRETGNTIYF. Using reference TRBV7-2 and TRBJ1-3 for the parts outside the CDR3, the full variable domain is GAGVSQSPSNKVTEKGKDVELRCDPISGHTALYWYRQSLGQGLEFLIYFQGNSAPDKSGLPSDRFSAERTGGSVSTLTIQRTQQEDSAVYLCASSLRETGNTIYFGEGSWLTVV.

CDR3 loop: CASSYGTPTSLYGYTF. CDR3 in DNA: TGTGCCAGCAGCTATGGGACACCTACTTCCCTGTATGGCTACACCTTC. The chain recombines TRBV7-2 with TRBJ1-2; D perhaps matches TRBD1 (6 bases). This CDR3 has 16 residues. Trimming stripped 4 bases from V and 5 bases from J, with 20 bases between. CDR1 is SGHTA and CDR2 is FQGNSA in the germline V gene.

This clone has a single count. The V and J genes are TRBV2 and TRBJ1-4; D may be TRBD1 (6 bases). Germline loops: CDR1 SNHLY, CDR2 FYNNEI. V was cut by 6 bases and J by 7 bases, with 15 bases left in between. The CDR3 sequence is 14 residues long. The CDR3 coding sequence is TGTGCCAGCAGAGAGGACACCAGGGGTGAAAAACTGTTTTTT. Translation: CASREDTRGEKLFF. Using reference TRBV2 and TRBJ1-4 for the parts outside the CDR3, the full variable domain is EPEVTQTPSHQVTQMGQEVILRCVPISNHLYFYWYRQILGQKVEFLVSFYNNEISEKSEIFDDQFSVERPDGSNFTLKIRSTKLEDSAMYFCASREDTRGEKLFFGSGTQLSVL.